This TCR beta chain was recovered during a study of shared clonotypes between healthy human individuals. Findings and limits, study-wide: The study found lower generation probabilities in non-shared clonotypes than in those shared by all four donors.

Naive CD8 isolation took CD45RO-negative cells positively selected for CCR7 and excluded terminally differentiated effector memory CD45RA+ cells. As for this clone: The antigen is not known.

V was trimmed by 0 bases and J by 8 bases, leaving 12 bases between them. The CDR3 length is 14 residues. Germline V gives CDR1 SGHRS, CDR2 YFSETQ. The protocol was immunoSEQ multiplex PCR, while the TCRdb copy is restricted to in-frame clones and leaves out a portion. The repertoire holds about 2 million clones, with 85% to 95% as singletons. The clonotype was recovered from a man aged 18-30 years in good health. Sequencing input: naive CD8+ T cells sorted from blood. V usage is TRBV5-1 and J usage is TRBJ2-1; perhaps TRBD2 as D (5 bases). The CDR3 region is CASSLVSGWDEQFF. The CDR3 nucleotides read TGCGCCAGCAGCTTGGTGTCGGGATGGGATGAGCAGTTCTTC. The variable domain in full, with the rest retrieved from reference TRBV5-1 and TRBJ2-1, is KAGVTQTPRYLIKTRGQQVTLSCSPISGHRSVSWYQQTPGQGLQFLFEYFSETQRNKGNFPGRFSGRQFSNSRSEMNVSTLELGDSALYLCASSLVSGWDEQFFGPGTRLTVL.